The sequence of this T cell receptor beta chain was determined in a study of T cells in localized non-small cell lung cancer. Broader study findings: Measurement of T cell clonality placed uninvolved adjacent lung highest, above the level in tumor. Appearance in adjacent lung was seen for a median approximately 60 of the top 100 tumor clones. The tumor had only one region sequenced, so heterogeneity remains possible. An association was observed between higher blood T cell density and longer overall survival.

The method was immunoSEQ multiplex PCR; TCRdb's version includes in-frame clones alone and lacks a portion of them. Here the sample spans approximately 890 clones, 24% being singletons. This CDR3 has 13 residues. Between the trimmed V and J ends, which lost 6 bases and 0 bases, there was a span of 11 bases. The germline V gene encodes CDR1 GTSNPN and CDR2 SVGIG (reference sequence). This clone was seen more than once but under ten times. The antigen is undetermined. The source of this sequence is a woman aged 40-69 years with stage I squamous cell lung carcinoma. The chain is built from TRBV30 and TRBJ1-1; D is unclear. The sample was lung tumor tissue, taken before any cancer treatment. In DNA form, the CDR3 reads TGTGCCTGTCCCAGCGAACTGAACACTGAAGCTTTCTTT. Translated: CACPSELNTEAFF.